Sequencing of this TCR beta chain was carried out in a study of cytomegalovirus exposure and HLA in healthy donors. About the research overall: It was reported in a later analysis that the 120 or so validation repertoires used the same platform as the 666 first-cohort repertoires.

The donors were part of the approximately 120-subject validation cohort, which stood apart from the approximately 640-subject first cohort. General study results and limits: Across donors, most TCRs were seen rarely, yet some public ones were widespread. The study recorded 164 TCR beta chains that were cytomegalovirus-associated.

To note about this clone: Antigen: not known.

Only in-frame clones appear in the TCRdb table, and some are missing; sequencing was by immunoSEQ multiplex PCR. The sample contains roughly 300,000 clones, 70% to 90% of which appear only once. Germline CDR1 reads SGDLS; CDR2 reads YYNGEE. The CDR3 contains 14 residues. The V and J ends lost 3 bases and 2 bases respectively, with 9 bases between them. This sequence originates from a woman between 18 and 29 years old in good health and CMV-seronegative. Input material: PBMCs. The chain is built from TRBV9 and TRBJ2-1; D ambiguous. CDR3 bases: TGTGCCAGCAGCGCCCCCATCCCCTACAATGAGCAGTTCTTC. Its translation: CASSAPIPYNEQFF. Full variable domain (outside the CDR3, taken from reference TRBV9 and TRBJ2-1): DSGVTQTPKHLITATGQRVTLRCSPRSGDLSVYWYQQSLDQGLQFLIQYYNGEERAKGNILERFSAQQFPDLHSELNLSSLELGDSALYFCASSAPIPYNEQFFGPGTRLTVL.